Listed below are T cell receptor beta chains from one sample, sequenced in a study of identical twins. TCRdb fed the 5' RACE reads into MiXCR, producing one record per CDR3 protein. This table holds about 690,000 distinct CDR3 sequences, 6.1% found once. The material sequenced was naive T cells sorted from blood. The receptors were gathered from a man aged 18-30 years in good health. The CDR3 runs from the conserved cysteine through the conserved F or W. The D gene is left open where the match is weak.

J gene: TRBJ2-1
V gene: TRBV12-1
D gene: .
CDR3 protein: CASSFSQYNEQFF

J gene: TRBJ1-2
V gene: TRBV12-3/TRBV12-4
D gene: .
CDR3 protein: CASSSPDSYGYTF

J gene: TRBJ2-1
V gene: TRBV6-2/TRBV6-3
D gene: TRBD2
CDR3 protein: CASSPRERGYNEQFF

J gene: TRBJ2-1
V gene: TRBV28
D gene: TRBD2
CDR3 protein: CASSTTRSTSGSLDEQFF

J gene: TRBJ2-2
V gene: TRBV18
D gene: .
CDR3 protein: CASSPRERANTGELFF

J gene: TRBJ1-6
V gene: TRBV5-6
D gene: .
CDR3 protein: CASSLGQSSPLHF

J gene: TRBJ2-1
V gene: TRBV28
D gene: .
CDR3 protein: CASSSETEQQFF

J gene: TRBJ2-6
V gene: TRBV28
D gene: .
CDR3 protein: CASRMRQSDSSGANVLTF

J gene: TRBJ2-3
V gene: TRBV7-9
D gene: .
CDR3 protein: CASSLLGLPSTDTQYF

J gene: TRBJ1-5
V gene: TRBV11-2
D gene: .
CDR3 protein: CASSLEPGHLGNQPQHF

J gene: TRBJ2-5
V gene: TRBV5-1
D gene: .
CDR3 protein: CASSPTATQETQYF

J gene: TRBJ1-3
V gene: TRBV20-1
D gene: .
CDR3 protein: CSAREYPRQSSGNTIYF

J gene: TRBJ2-7
V gene: TRBV6-5
D gene: .
CDR3 protein: CASSYVHGSYEQYF

J gene: TRBJ2-1
V gene: TRBV29-1
D gene: .
CDR3 protein: CSVTTMSGALQYEQFF

J gene: TRBJ2-5
V gene: TRBV9
D gene: .
CDR3 protein: CASSVAGRLSETQYF

J gene: TRBJ2-2
V gene: TRBV11-2
D gene: .
CDR3 protein: CASSRSRTGELFF

J gene: TRBJ2-5
V gene: TRBV29-1
D gene: .
CDR3 protein: CSVFGRVQETQYF

J gene: TRBJ2-1
V gene: TRBV20-1
D gene: .
CDR3 protein: CSGGGLASYNEQFF

J gene: TRBJ1-1
V gene: TRBV5-1
D gene: .
CDR3 protein: CASSLEGGIGVSNTEAFF

J gene: TRBJ2-4
V gene: TRBV7-2
D gene: TRBD1
CDR3 protein: CASSLDRKNIQYF